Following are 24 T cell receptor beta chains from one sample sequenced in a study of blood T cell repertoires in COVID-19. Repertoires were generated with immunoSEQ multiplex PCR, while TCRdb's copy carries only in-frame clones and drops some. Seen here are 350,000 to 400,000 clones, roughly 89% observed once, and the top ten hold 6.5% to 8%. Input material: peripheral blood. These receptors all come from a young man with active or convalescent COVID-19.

The CDR3 loop reads CASSLQSGSNTGELFF. The CDR3 nucleotides are TGTGCCAGTTCCCTCCAGTCAGGATCCAACACCGGGGAGCTGTTTTTT. The chain employs TRBV19 and TRBJ2-2; D call uncertain. The germline gives CDR1 LNHDA, CDR2 SQIVND (reference sequence). V was pared by 8 bases and J by 2 bases, with 18 bases between. The CDR3 is made up of 16 amino acids.

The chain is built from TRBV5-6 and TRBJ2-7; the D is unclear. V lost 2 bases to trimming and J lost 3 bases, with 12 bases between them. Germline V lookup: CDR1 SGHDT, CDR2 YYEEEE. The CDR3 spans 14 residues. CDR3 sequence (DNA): TGTGCCAGCAGCTTTCTAGGTAATCGCTACGAGCAGTACTTC. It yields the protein CASSFLGNRYEQYF.

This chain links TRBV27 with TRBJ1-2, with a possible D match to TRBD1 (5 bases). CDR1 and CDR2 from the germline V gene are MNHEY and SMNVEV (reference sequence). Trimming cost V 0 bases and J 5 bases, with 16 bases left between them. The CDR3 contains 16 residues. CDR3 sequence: CASSLSQGGIWYGYTF. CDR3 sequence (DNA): TGTGCCAGCAGTTTATCCCAGGGTGGGATTTGGTATGGCTACACCTTC.

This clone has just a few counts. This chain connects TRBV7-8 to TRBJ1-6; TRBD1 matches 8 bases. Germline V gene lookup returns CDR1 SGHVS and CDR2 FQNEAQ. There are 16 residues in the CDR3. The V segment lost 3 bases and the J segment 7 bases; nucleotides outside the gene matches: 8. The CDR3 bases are TGTGCCAGCAGCTTGGCAGGGGGCGGCGGAAATTCACCCCTCCACTTT. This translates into CASSLAGGGGNSPLHF.

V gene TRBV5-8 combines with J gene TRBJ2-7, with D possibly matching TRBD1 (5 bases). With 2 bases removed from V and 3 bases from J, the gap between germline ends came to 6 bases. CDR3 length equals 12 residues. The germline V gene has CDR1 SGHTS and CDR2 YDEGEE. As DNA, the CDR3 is TGTGCCAGCAGCTTCCAGGGCTACGAGCAGTACTTC. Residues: CASSFQGYEQYF.

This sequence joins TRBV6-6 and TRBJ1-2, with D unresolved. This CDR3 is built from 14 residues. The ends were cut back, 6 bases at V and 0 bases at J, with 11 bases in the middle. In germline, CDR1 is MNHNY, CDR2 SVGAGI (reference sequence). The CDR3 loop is CASSPDNSNYGYTF. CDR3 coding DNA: TGTGCCAGCAGCCCCGACAACTCTAACTATGGCTACACCTTC.

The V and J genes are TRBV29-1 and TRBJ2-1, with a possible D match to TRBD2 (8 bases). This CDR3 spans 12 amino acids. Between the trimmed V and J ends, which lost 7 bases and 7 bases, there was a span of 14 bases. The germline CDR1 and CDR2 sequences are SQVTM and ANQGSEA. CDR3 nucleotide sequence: TGCAGCGACAGGGGCGGGGGGAATGAGCAGTTCTTC. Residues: CSDRGGGNEQFF.

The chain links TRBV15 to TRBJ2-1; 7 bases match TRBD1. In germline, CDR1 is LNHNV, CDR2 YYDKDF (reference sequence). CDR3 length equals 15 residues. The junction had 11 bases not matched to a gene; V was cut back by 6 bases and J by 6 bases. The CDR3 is CATRPNPGQINEQFF. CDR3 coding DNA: TGTGCCACCAGACCCAACCCGGGACAGATCAATGAGCAGTTCTTC.

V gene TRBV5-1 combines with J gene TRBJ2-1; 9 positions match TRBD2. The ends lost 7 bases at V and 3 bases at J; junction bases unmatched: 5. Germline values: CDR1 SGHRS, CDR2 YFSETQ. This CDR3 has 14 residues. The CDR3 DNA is TGCGCCAGCTCAAGCGGGGGGTACTACAATGAGCAGTTCTTC. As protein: CASSSGGYYNEQFF.

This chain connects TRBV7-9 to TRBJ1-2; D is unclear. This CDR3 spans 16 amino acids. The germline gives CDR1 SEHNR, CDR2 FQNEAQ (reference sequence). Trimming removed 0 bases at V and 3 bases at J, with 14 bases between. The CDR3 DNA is TGTGCCAGCAGCTTAGCGGGCGGGGTGAGGGACTATGGCTACACCTTC. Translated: CASSLAGGVRDYGYTF.

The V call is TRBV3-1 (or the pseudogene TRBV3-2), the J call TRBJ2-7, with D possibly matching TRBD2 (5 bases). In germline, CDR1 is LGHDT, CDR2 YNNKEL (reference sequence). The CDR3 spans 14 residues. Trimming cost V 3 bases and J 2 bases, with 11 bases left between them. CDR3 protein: CASSHGLATYEQYF. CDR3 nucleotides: TGTGCCAGCAGCCATGGGCTAGCTACCTACGAGCAGTACTTC.

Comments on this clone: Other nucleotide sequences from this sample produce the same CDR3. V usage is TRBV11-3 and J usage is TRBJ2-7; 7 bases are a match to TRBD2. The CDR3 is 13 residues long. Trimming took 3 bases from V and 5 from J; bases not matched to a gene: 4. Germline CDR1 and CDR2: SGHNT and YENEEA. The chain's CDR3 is CASSLGGENEQYF. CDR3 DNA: TGTGCCAGCAGCTTGGGAGGGGAAAACGAGCAGTACTTC. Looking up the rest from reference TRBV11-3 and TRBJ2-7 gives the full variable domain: EAGVVQSPRYKIIEKKQPVAFWCNPISGHNTLYWYLQNLGQGPELLIRYENEEAVDDSQLPKDRFSAERLKGVDSTLKIQPAELGDSAVYLCASSLGGENEQYFGPGTRLTVT.

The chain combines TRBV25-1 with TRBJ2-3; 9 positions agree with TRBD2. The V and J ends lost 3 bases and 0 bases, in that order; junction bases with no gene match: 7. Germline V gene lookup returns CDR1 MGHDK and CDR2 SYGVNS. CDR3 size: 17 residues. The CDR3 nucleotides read TGTGCCAGCAGTGAGAGGCGGGGGGGCCCCAGCACAGATACGCAGTATTTT. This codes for CASSERRGGPSTDTQYF.

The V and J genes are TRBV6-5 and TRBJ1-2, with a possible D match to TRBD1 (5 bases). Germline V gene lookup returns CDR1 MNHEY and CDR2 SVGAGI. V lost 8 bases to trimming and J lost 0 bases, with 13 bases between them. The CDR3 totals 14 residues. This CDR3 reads CASGQGPANYGYTF. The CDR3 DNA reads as TGTGCCAGCGGGCAGGGCCCAGCTAACTATGGCTACACCTTC.

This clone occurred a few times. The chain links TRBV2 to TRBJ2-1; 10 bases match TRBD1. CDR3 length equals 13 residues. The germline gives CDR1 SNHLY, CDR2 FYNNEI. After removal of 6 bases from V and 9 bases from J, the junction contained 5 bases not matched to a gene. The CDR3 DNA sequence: TGTGCCAGCAGGGACAGGGGGAGGGTTGAGCAGTTCTTC. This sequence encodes CASRDRGRVEQFF.

The CDR3 is CASRTPGTGEQRETQYF. CDR3 DNA sequence: TGTGCCAGCAGGACGCCGGGGACAGGAGAGCAGCGGGAGACCCAGTACTTC. This chain connects TRBV2 to TRBJ2-5; TRBD1 matches at 8 bases. Germline V CDR1 and CDR2: SNHLY, FYNNEI. Trimming at V came to 6 bases and at J to 5 bases, leaving 17 bases not matched to a gene. The CDR3 loop spans 17 amino acids. The whole variable domain, remainder taken from reference TRBV2 and TRBJ2-5, is EPEVTQTPSHQVTQMGQEVILRCVPISNHLYFYWYRQILGQKVEFLVSFYNNEISEKSEIFDDQFSVERPDGSNFTLKIRSTKLEDSAMYFCASRTPGTGEQRETQYFGPGTRLLVL.

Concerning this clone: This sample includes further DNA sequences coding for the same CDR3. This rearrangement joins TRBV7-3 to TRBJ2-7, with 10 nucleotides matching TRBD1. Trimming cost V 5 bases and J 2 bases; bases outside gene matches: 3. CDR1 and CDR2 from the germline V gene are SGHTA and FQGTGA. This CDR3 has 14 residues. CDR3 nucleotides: TGTGCCAGCAGCCCCGGACAGGGGGCCTACGAGCAGTACTTC. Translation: CASSPGQGAYEQYF. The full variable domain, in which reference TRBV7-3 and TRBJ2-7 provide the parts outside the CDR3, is GAGVSQTPSNKVTEKGKYVELRCDPISGHTALYWYRQSLGQGPEFLIYFQGTGAADDSGLPNDRFFAVRPEGSVSTLKIQRTERGDSAVYLCASSPGQGAYEQYFGPGTRLTVT.

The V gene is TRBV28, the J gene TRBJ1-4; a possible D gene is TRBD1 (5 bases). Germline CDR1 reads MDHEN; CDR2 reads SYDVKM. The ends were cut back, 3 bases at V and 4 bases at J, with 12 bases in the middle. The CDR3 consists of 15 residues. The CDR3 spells CASSFLRGGNEKLFF. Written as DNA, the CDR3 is TGTGCCAGCAGTTTCTTGCGGGGGGGTAATGAAAAACTGTTTTTT.

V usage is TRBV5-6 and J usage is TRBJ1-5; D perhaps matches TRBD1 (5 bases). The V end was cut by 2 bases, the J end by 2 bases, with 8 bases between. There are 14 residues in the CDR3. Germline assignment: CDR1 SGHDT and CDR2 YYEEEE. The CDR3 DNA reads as TGTGCCAGCAGCTTATGGGGCGGCAATCAGCCCCAGCATTTT. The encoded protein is CASSLWGGNQPQHF. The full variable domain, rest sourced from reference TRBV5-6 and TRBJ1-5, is DAGVTQSPTHLIKTRGQQVTLRCSPKSGHDTVSWYQQALGQGPQFIFQYYEEEERQRGNFPDRFSGHQFPNYSSELNVNALLLGDSALYLCASSLWGGNQPQHFGDGTRLSIL.

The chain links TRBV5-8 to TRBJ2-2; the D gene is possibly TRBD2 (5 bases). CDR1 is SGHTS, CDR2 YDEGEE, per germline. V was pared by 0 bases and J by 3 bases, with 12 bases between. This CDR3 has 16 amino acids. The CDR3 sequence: CASSLVEGFYTGELFF. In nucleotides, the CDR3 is TGTGCCAGCAGCTTGGTTGAGGGTTTTTACACCGGGGAGCTGTTTTTT. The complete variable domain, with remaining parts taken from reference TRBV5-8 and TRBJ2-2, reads EAGVTQSPTHLIKTRGQQATLRCSPISGHTSVYWYQQALGLGLQFLLWYDEGEERNRGNFPPRFSGRQFPNYSSELNVNALELEDSALYLCASSLVEGFYTGELFFGEGSRLTVL.

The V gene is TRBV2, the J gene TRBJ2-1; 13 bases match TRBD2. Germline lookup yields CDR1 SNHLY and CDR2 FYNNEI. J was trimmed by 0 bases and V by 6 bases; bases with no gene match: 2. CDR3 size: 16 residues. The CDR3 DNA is TGTGCCAGCAGCGGACTAGCGGGGGCCTCCTACAATGAGCAGTTCTTC. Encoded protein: CASSGLAGASYNEQFF.

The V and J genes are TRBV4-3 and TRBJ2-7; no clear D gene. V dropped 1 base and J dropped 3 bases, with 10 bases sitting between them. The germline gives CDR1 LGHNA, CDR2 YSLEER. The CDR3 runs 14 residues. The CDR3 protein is CASSQAKSSYEQYF. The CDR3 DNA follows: TGCGCCAGCAGCCAAGCTAAGTCGAGCTACGAGCAGTACTTC.

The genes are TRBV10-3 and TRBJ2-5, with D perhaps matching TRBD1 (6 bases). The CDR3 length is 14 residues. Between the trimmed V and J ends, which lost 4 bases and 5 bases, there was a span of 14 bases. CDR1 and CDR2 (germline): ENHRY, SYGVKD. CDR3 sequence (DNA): TGTGCCATCAGTGCAAACAGGGATGAGGAGACCCAGTACTTC. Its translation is CAISANRDEETQYF.

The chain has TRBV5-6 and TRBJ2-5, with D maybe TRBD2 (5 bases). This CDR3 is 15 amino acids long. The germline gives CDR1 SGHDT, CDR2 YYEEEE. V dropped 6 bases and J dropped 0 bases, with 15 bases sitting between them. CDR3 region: CASILRAAYQETQYF. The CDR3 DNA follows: TGTGCCAGCATTCTGCGGGCGGCCTACCAAGAGACCCAGTACTTC.